The entry that follows covers one T cell receptor beta chain sequence. Its antigen is currently not known. Qualities for individual bases were not recorded, and no much larger clone is one base off. The cohort comprised 666 healthy bone marrow donors. At the time of sampling, all cohort members were nominally healthy, though unrecorded immune exposures were likely present. The donor tested CMV seronegative, placing the donor among the 350 or so seronegative members of the cohort. Each donor provided a peripheral blood sample, and peripheral blood mononuclear cells were used for TCR beta sequencing. Genomic DNA extraction from the blood cell samples was performed with the Qiagen DNeasy Blood Extraction Kit. In the germline V gene, CDR1 corresponds to KGHSH and CDR2 to LQKENI. V loses 1 base at its end and J loses 0 bases; junction bases beyond the gene matches: 3. CDR3 length: 16 amino acids, cysteine to phenylalanine. Just the 48-base CDR3 DNA is kept, in frame starting at base 1.

The library was made by the immunoSEQ multiplex PCR assay. For the multiplex PCR, a mixture combining 60 forward primers for TCR Vbeta segments and 13 reverse primers for TCR Jbeta segments was used. The CDR3 region of rearranged TCR beta genes was amplified from genomic DNA by a multiplex PCR assay. The amplified TCR beta libraries were sequenced on the Illumina HiSeq System as 87-base-pair reads. As for how the authors treated the data: A later analysis tallied roughly 78 million unique TCR beta chains across the 660 or so repertoires, and approximately 11 million of those chains were shared by two or more donors. To remove PCR and sequencing errors, raw reads were error-corrected and collapsed into unique sequences using a nearest-neighbor algorithm that merged closely related sequences. CDR3 sequences were aligned to IMGT reference sequences to assign V, D and J gene segments. For a sequence to be retained, at least a six-nucleotide match to both a V gene segment and a J gene segment was required. A rearrangement counted as productive if the CDR3 had no stop codons and remained in frame with V and J, and every other rearrangement counted as non-productive. Following IMGT convention, CDR3 was defined as the stretch from the second conserved V-encoded cysteine to the conserved J-encoded phenylalanine. The earlier analysis of 500 to 750 of the donors excluded any sequence lacking an unambiguous match to a single V gene segment. An earlier analysis of several hundred of the donors called V segments functional above 56.7% productive rearrangements and segregating when the between-donor standard deviation exceeded 5%. To diagnose cytomegalovirus status from the catalog of TCR beta chain sequences, a statistical classification framework was built. In a later analysis, TCR nucleotide sequences were compared against IMGT/GENE-DB human TR gene sequences so that V and J genes could be assigned. In a later analysis, CDR3 sequences and most-parsimonious VDJ recombination scenarios were assigned using the TCRdist pipeline. A later analysis defined each TCR beta chain by its CDR3 amino acid sequence plus V-gene family, and excluded reads lacking a unique V-gene family. To address suspected cross-contamination and a sequencing artifact, a later analysis removed over 500 highly shared, low-generation-probability nucleotide sequences. A later analysis calculated a clonal expansion index for each public chain from normalized within-repertoire ranks of inferred template counts. Generation probabilities in a later analysis came from a VDJ recombination model fitted to out-of-frame rearrangements, and those results were checked against IGoR. In a later analysis, hypergeometric tests were used to score TCR-TCR, TCR-HLA and TCR-CMV co-occurrence, with a repertoire-size bias correction applied to TCR pairs. False discovery rates were estimated in a later analysis by permuting HLA or CMV assignments 20 times. In a later analysis, co-occurring TCRs were grouped with DBSCAN, and TCRdist sequence similarity was added when clustering was performed within HLA-allele-positive subsets. For co-occurrence clustering, repertoires with fewer than 30,000 or more than 120,000 public chains were excluded, along with roughly 5 repertoires with anomalous nucleotide sharing. The source is immuneACCESS, and TCRdb retained only in-frame sequences with V and J called. Part of the clones is not carried over; for the studies checked, unresolved V genes explain less than half of this, and the remainder is unexplained. V, J and clone size derive from that table, while D and trimming were established from the DNA sequence. The sample profile shows approximately 100,000 clones; around 84% of them were found once. More than 0.95% of the sample belongs to the ten largest clones.

These data belong to a study of cytomegalovirus exposure and HLA in healthy donors (dated by TCRdb to 2016 to 2017). Regarding the complete study: According to an earlier analysis of 587 of the donors, 150 million to 200 million T cells yielded roughly 110 million unique TCR beta sequences and around 280 Gb of sequence data. An early release covering roughly 640 HLA-typed donors comprised roughly 300 gigabases of sequencing data and around 80 million unique TCR sequences. Among the roughly 370 genotyped donors, roughly 80% belonged to the genetic ancestry cluster associated with self-reported Caucasian donors. The study was designed to test whether signatures of past pathogen exposure could be identified by cataloging public T cell receptors. Using immunosequencing, the study profiled T cell repertoires from 500 to 800 subjects and related those repertoires to cytomegalovirus serostatus. Besides the first cohort of more than 650 subjects, a separate validation cohort made up of over 95 different subjects was used. To predict cytomegalovirus infection status, the study combined high-throughput TCR immunosequencing, statistical association of individual TCRs with disease status, and machine learning. In a later analysis, previously published TCR beta repertoires from some 640 donors were re-analyzed and high-resolution HLA genotyping was added so that TCR occurrence patterns could be studied. Rather than using new phenotypic data, the later analysis identified candidate immune exposures from TCR beta sequences and from how often those sequences occurred across donors. An earlier analysis of some 600 of the donors applied high-throughput TCR beta sequencing to assess whether each TCR beta V gene segment acted as functional or pseudogenic. Donor age, sex, ethnicity and CMV serostatus were compiled together with the repertoire data. A later genetic analysis took genome-wide SNP genotypes for about three fifths of the roughly 670 donors and used that subset as a discovery cohort. All discovery cohort repertoires had been generated using a single sequencing platform. HLA typing included class I and class II loci at four-digit resolution. The number of typed donors differed by locus: roughly 620-640 for A, B, C, DRB1 and DQB1; 522 for DQA1; around 580 for DPA1; and roughly 490 for DPB1. Roughly 5 DR-DQ haplotypes were handled as single units for association and clustering, since linkage in the cohort was strong. Among a few hundred genotyped donors of the cohort, an average of around 240,000 unique TCR beta nucleotide sequences were sequenced per donor, around a sixth of them non-productive.

Study-wide findings and limitations: In a later analysis, HLA-associated TCR beta chains were found to be more clonally expanded and to have lower generation probabilities than equally common non-associated chains. In both the original and validation cohorts, the classifier was reported to diagnose cytomegalovirus status with high specificity and sensitivity. Several of the top co-occurrence clusters appeared to be linked to parvovirus B19, influenza, CMV and Epstein-Barr virus, according to a later analysis. This cohort had only TCR beta chains sequenced, and the lack of alpha or paired-chain data limited which features could be detected. Three of the identified cytomegalovirus-associated TCR beta chains were confirmed in vitro to be specific for cytomegalovirus antigens. The 87-base-pair reads could not distinguish some IMGT-functional V segments, including TRBV6-2 and TRBV6-3, so those segments were excluded. Most CMV-associated TCR beta chains appeared to be HLA-restricted in a later analysis, and the HLA associations seemed to be driven largely by CMV exposure. Sequencing depth was assumed to be roughly uniform across donors in the presence/absence analyses, though that assumption may not hold. When HLA alleles, especially DR and DQ, strongly co-occurred, TCR associations were difficult to assign to individual alleles. In an earlier analysis of approximately 590 of the donors, most TCR beta V segments appeared in productive rearrangements about 87% or about 30% of the time, broadly matching IMGT annotations. Correlated functional status among segregating V segments might be attributable to linkage disequilibrium, but an unknown experimental factor could not be ruled out. HLA typing was unavailable for some donors at each locus, so association tests used only the typed subset. A later analysis associated about 17,000 TCR beta sequences with specific HLA alleles at a false discovery rate of 0.05. Because counts were too low, around 17 rarely observed V segments, including chromosome 9 orphons, were left out of the earlier analysis of a few hundred of the donors. The study listed 150 to 200 TCR beta chains as associated with cytomegalovirus. V-gene and J-gene trimming of TCR beta chains was associated with a missense DCLRE1C variant in a later genetic analysis, and the association was replicated in an independent cohort. In a later genetic analysis, fewer N-insertions in productive TCRs were reported among donors in an Asian-associated ancestry cluster than the approximately 670-donor mean. It was suggested by the authors that the approach could potentially be generalized to other disease states and immunological phenotypes. A further reported finding was that TCR beta sequences accurately predicted the HLA-A and HLA-B alleles for most subjects in the first cohort. A later analysis found that TCR association rates varied across HLA loci, with DRB1 alleles showing the most associated TCRs and HLA-C alleles the fewest. CMV serostatus was the only immune exposure information available for the cohort. A cluster of highly shared sequence variants was judged likely to be a technical artifact of the sequencing pipeline. Most TCR sequences were observed very rarely across donors, whereas some public TCRs were present in many individuals.

This receptor was obtained from a woman between 18 and 29 years old in good health and CMV-seronegative. Specimen: PBMCs. In this chain, TRBV18 is recombined with TRBJ2-3, and 8 junctional nucleotides match TRBD2. The CDR3 reads CASSPQERGSTDTQYF. The DNA reads TGTGCCAGCTCACCACAGGAGCGGGGGAGCACAGATACGCAGTATTTT.